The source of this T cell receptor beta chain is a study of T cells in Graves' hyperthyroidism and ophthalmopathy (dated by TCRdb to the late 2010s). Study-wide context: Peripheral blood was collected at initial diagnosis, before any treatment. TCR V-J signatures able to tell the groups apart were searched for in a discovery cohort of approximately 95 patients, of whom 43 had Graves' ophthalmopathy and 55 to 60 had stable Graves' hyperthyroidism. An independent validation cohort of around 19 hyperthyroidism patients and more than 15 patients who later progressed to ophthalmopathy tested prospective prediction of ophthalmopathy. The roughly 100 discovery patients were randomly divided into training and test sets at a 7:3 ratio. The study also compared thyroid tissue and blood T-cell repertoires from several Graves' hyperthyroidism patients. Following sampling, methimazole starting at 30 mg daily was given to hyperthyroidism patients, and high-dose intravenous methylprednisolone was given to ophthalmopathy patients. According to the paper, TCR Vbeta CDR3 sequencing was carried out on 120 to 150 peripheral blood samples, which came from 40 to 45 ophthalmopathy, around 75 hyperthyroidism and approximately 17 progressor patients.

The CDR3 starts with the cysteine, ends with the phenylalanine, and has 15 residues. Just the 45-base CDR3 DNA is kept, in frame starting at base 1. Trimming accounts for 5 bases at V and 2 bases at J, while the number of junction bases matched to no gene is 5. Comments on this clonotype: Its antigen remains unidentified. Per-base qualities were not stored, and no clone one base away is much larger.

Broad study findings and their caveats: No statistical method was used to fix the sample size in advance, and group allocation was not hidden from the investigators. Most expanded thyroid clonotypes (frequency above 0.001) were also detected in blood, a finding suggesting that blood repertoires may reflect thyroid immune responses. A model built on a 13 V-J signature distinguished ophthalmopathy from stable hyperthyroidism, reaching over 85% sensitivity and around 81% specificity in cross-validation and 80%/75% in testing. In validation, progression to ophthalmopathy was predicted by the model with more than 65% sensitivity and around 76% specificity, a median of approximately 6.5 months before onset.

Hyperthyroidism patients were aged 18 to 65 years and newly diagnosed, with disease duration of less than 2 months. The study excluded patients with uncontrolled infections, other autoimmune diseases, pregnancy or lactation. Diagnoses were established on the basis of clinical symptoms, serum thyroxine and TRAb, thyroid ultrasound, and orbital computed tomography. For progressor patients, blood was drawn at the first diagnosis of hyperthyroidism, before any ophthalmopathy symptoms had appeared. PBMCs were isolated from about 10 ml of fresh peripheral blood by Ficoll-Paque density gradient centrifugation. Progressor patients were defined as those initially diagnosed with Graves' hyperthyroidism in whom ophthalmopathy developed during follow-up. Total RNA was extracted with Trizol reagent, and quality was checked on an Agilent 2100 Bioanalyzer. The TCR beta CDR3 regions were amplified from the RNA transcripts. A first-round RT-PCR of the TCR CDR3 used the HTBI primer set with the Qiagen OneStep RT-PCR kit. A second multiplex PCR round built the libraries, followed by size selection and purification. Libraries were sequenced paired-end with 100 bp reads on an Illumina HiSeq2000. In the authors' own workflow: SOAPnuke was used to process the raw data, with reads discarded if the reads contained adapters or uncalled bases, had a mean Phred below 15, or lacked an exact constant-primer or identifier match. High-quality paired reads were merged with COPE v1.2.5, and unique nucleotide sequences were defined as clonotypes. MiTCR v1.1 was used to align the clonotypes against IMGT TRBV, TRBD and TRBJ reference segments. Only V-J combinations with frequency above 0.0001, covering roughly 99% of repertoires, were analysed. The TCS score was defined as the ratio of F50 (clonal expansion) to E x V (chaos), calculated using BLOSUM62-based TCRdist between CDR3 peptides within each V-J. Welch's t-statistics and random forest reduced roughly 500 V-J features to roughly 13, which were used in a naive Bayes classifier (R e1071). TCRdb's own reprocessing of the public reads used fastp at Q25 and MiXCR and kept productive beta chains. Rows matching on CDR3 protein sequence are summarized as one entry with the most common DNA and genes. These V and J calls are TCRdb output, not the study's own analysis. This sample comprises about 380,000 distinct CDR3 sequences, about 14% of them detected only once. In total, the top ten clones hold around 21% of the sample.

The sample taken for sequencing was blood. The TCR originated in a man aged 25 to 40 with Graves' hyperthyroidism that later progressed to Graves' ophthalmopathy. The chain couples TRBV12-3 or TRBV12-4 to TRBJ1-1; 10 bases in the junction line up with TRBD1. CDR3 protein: CASSRDRGNNTEAFF. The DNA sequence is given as TGTGCCAGCAGTAGGGACAGGGGCAATAACACTGAAGCTTTCTTT.